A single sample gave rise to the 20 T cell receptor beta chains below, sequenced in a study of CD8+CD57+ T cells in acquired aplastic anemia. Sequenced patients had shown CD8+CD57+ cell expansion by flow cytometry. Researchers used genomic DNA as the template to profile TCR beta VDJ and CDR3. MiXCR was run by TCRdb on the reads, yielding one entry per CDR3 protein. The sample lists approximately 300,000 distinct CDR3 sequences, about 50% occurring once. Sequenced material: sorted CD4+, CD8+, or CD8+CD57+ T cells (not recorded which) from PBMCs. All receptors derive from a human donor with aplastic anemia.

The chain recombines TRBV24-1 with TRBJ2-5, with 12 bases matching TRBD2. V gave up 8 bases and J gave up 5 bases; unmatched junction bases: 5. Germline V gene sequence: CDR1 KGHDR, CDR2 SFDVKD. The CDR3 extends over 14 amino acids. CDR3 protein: CATIRLAGVETQYF. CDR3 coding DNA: TGTGCCACCATCCGACTAGCGGGGGTCGAGACCCAGTACTTC.

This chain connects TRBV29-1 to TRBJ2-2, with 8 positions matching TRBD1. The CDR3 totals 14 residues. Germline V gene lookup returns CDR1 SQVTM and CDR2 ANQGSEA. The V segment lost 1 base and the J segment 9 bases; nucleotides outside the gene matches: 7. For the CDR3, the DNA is TGCAGCGTTGAAGGGACAGGGTGGGCCAGGGAGCTGTTTTTT. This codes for CSVEGTGWARELFF.

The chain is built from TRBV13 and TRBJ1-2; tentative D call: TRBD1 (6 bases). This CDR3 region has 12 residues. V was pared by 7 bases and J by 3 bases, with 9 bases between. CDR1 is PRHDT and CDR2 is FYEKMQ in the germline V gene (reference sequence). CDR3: CASNRGDYGYTF. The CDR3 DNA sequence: TGTGCCAGCAATAGGGGGGACTATGGCTACACCTTC.

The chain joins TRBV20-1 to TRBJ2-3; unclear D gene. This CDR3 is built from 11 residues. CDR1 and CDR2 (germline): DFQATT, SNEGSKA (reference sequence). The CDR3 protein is CSLWGGDTQYF. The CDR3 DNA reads TGCAGCTTATGGGGTGGGGATACGCAGTATTTT.

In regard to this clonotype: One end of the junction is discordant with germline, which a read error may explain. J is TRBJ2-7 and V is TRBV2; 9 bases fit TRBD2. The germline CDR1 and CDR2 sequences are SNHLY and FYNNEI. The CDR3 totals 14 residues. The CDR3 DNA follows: TGTGCCTGCATAGCAGCGGGAGGTCGCTACGAGCAGTACTTT. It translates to CACIAAGGRYEQYF.

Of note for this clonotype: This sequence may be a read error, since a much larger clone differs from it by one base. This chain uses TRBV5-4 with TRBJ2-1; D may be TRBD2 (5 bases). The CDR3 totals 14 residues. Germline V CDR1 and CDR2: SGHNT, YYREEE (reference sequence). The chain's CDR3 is CASSSDSYYNGQFF. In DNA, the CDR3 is TGTGCCAGCAGCTCGGACTCATACTACAATGGGCAGTTCTTC.

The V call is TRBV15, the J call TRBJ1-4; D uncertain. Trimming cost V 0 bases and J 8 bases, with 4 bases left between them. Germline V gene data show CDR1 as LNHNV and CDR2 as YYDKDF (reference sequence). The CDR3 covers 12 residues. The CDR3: CATSREGEKLFF. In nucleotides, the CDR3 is TGTGCCACCAGCAGAGAGGGGGAAAAACTGTTTTTT.

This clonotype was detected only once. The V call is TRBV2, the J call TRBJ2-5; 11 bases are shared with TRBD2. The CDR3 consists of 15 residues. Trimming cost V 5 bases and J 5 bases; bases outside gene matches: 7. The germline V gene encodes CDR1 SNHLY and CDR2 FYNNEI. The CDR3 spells CASSTSGGRTETQYF. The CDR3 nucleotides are TGTGCCAGCAGTACTAGCGGGGGACGAACGGAGACCCAGTACTTC.

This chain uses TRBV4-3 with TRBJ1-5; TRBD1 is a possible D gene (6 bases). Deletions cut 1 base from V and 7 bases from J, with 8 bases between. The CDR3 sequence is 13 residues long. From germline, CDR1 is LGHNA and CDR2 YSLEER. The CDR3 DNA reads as TGCGCCAGCAGCCAAGCGGACAGCCAGCCCCAGCATTTT. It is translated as CASSQADSQPQHF.

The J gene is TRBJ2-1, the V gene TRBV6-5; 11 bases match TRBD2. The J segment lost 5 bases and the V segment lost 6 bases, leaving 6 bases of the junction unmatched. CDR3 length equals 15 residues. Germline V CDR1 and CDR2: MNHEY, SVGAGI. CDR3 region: CASSPGLAANNEQFF. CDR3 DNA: TGTGCCAGCAGCCCGGGACTAGCGGCCAACAATGAGCAGTTCTTC.

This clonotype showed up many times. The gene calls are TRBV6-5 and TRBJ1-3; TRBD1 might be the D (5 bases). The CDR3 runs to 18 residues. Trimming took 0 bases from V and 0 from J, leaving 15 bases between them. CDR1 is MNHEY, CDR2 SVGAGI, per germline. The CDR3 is CASSYSSSGTSSGNTIYF. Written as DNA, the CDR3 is TGTGCCAGCAGTTACTCGAGCTCGGGGACCAGCTCTGGAAACACCATATATTTT.

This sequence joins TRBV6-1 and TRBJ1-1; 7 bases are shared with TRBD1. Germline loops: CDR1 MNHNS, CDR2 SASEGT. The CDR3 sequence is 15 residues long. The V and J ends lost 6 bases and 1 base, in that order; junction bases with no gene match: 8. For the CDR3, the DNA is TGTGCCAGCAGCATTAACCGACAGGGGAACACTGAAGCTTTCTTT. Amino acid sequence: CASSINRQGNTEAFF.

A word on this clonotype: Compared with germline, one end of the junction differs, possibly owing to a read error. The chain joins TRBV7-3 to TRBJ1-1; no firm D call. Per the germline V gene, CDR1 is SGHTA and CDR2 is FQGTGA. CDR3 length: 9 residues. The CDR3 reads CASSLDTTF. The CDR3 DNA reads TGTGCCAGCAGCTTAGATACAACCTTT.

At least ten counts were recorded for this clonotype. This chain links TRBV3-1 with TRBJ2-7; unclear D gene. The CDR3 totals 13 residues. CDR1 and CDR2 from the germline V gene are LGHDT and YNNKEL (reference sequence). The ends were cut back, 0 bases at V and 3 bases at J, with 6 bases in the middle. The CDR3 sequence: CASSQEGIYEQYF. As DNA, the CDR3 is TGTGCCAGCAGCCAAGAGGGGATCTACGAGCAGTACTTC.

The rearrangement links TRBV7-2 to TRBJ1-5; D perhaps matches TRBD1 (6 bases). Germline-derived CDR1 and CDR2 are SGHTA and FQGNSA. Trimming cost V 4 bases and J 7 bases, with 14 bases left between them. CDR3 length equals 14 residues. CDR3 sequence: CASSSGAGDQPQHF. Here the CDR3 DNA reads TGTGCCAGCAGCTCCGGGGCAGGGGACCAGCCCCAGCATTTT.

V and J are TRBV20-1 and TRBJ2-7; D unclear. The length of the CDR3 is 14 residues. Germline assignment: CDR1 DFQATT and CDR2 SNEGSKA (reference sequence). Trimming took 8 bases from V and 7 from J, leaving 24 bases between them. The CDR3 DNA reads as TGCAGTATCTCCCGGGCTGGTGACCACAATGAGCAGTACTTC. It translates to CSISRAGDHNEQYF.

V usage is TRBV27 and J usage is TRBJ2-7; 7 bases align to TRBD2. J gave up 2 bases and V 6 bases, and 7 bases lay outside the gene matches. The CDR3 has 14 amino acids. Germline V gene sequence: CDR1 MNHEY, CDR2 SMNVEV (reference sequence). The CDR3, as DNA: TGTGCCAGCAGGGGGGGGTCGGGGGCCTACGAGCAGTACTTC. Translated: CASRGGSGAYEQYF.

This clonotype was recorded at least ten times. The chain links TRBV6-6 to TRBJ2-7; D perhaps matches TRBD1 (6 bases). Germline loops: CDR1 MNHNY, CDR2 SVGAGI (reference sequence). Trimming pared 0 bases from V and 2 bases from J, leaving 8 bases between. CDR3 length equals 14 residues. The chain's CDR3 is CASSYSDSPYEQYF. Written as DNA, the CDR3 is TGTGCCAGCAGTTACTCGGACAGTCCCTACGAGCAGTACTTC.

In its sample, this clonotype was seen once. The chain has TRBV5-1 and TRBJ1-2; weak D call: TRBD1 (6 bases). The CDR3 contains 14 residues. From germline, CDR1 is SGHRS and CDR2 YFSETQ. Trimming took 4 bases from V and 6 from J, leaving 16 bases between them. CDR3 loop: CASSNSGVEDGYTF. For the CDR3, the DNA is TGCGCCAGCAGCAACTCAGGGGTCGAGGATGGCTACACCTTC.

The CDR3 DNA is TGTGCCATCGGGGTGCAGGTGGGGTACAATGAGCAGTTCTTC. Protein: CAIGVQVGYNEQFF. The chain uses TRBV10-3 and TRBJ2-1; D gene unclear. Per the germline V gene, CDR1 is ENHRY and CDR2 is SYGVKD. The CDR3 extends over 14 amino acids. Trimming removed 8 bases at V and 4 bases at J, with 15 bases between.